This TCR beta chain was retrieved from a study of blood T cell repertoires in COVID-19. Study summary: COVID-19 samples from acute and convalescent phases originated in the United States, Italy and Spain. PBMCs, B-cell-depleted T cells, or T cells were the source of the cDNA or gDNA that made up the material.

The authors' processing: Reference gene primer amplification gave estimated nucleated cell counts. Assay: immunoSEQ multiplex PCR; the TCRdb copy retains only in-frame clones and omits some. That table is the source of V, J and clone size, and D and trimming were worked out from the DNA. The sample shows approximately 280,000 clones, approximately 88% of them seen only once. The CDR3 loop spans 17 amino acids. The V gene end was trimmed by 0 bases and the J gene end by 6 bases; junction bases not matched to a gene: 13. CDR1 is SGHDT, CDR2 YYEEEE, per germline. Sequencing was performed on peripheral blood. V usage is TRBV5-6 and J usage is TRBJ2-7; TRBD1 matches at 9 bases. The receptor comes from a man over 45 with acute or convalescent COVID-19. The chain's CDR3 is CASSLGDRAVWPFEQYF. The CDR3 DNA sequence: TGTGCCAGCAGCTTGGGGGACAGGGCGGTGTGGCCATTCGAGCAGTACTTC.